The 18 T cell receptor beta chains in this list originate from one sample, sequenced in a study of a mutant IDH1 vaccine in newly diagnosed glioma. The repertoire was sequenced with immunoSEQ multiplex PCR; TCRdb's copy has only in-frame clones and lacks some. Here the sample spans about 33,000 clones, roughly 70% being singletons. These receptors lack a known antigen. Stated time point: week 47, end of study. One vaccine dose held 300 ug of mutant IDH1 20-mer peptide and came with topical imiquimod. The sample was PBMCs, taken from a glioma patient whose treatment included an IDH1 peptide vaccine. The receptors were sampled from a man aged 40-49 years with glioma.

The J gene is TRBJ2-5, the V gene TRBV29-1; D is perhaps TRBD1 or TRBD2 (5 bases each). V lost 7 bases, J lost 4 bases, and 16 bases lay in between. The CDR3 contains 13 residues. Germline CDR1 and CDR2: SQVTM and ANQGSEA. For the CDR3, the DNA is TGCAGCGGAGGTGGGGGACCCTCAGAGACCCAGTACTTC. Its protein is CSGGGGPSETQYF.

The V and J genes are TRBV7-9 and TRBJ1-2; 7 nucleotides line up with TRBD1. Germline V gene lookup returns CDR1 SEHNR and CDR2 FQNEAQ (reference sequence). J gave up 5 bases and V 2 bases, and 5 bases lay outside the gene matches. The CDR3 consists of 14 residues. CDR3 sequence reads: CASSLPDRVYGYTF. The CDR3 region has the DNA TGTGCCAGCAGCTTACCCGACAGGGTTTATGGCTACACCTTC. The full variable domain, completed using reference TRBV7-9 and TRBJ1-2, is DTGVSQNPRHKITKRGQNVTFRCDPISEHNRLYWYRQTLGQGPEFLTYFQNEAQLEKSRLLSDRFSAERPKGSFSTLEIQRTEQGDSAMYLCASSLPDRVYGYTFGSGTRLTVV.

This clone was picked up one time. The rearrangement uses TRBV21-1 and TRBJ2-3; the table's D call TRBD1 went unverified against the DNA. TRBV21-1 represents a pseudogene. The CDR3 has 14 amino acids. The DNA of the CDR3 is TGTGCCAGCAAGGGGGACAGGGACACAGATACGCAGTATTTT. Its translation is CASKGDRDTDTQYF.

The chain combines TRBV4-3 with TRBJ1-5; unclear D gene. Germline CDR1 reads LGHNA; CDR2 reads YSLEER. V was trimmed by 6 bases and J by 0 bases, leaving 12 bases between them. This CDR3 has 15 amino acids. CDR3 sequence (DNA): TGCGCCAGCAGACCCTATCAGTATAGCAATCAGCCCCAGCATTTT. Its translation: CASRPYQYSNQPQHF.

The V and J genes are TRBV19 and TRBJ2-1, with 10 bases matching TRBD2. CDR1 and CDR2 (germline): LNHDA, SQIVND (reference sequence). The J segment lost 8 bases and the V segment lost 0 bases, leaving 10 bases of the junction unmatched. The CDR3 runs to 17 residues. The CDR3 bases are TGTGCCAGTAGTATAGATCTATCTAGCGGGAGAATCTATGAGCAGTTCTTC. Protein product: CASSIDLSSGRIYEQFF.

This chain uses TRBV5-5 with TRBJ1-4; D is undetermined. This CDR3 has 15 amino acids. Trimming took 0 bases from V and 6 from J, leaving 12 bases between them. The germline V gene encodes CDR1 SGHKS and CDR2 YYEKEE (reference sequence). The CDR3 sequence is CASSLDQTGDEKLFF. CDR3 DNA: TGTGCCAGCAGCTTGGATCAAACTGGCGATGAAAAACTGTTTTTT. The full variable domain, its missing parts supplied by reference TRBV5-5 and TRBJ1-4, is DAGVTQSPTHLIKTRGQQVTLRCSPISGHKSVSWYQQVLGQGPQFIFQYYEKEERGRGNFPDRFSARQFPNYSSELNVNALLLGDSALYLCASSLDQTGDEKLFFGSGTQLSVL.

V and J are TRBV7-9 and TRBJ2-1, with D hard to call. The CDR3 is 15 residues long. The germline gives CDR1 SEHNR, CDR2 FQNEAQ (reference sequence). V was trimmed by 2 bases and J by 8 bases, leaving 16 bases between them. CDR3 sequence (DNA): TGTGCCAGCAGCTTAAAACGGCTTGGGGTCGATGAGCAGTTCTTC. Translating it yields CASSLKRLGVDEQFF.

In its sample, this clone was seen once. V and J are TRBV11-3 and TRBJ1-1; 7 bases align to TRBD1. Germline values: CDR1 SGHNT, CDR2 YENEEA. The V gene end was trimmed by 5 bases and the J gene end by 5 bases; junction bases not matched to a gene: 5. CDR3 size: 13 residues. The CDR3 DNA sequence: TGTGCCAGCAGCCGACAGGGTCAAACTGAAGCTTTCTTT. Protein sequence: CASSRQGQTEAFF.

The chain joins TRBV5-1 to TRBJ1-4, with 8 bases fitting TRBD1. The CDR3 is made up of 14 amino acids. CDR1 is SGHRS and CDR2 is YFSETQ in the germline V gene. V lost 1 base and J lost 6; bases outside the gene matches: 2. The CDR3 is CASSLTGGDEKLFF. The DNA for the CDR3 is TGCGCCAGCAGCTTGACAGGGGGGGATGAAAAACTGTTTTTT.

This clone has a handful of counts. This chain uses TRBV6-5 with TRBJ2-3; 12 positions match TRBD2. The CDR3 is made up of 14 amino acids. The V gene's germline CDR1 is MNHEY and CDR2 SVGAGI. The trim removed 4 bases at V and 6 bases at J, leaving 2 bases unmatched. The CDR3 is CASSLGLAGDTQYF. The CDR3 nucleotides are TGTGCCAGCAGTTTGGGACTAGCGGGTGATACGCAGTATTTT.

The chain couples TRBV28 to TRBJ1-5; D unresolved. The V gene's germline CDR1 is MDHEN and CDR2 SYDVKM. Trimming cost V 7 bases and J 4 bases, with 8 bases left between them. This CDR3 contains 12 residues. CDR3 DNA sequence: TGTGCCAGCACTAGCGTTAATCAGCCCCAGCATTTT. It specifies CASTSVNQPQHF.

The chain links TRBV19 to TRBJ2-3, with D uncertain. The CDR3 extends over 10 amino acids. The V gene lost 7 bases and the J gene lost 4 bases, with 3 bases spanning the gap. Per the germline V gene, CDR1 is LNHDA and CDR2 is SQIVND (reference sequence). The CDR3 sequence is CASKADTQYF. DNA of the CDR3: TGTGCCAGTAAGGCAGATACGCAGTATTTT.

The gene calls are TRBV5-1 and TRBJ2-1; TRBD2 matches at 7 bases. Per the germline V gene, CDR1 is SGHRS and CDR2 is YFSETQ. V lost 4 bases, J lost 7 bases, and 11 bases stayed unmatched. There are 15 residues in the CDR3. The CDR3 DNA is TGCGCCAGCAGCCCCCGCGAGGCTAGCGGAAATGAGCAGTTCTTC. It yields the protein CASSPREASGNEQFF.

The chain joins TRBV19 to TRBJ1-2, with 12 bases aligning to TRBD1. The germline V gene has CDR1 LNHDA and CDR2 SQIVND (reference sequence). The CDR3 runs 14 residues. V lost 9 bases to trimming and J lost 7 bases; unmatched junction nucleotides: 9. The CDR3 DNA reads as TGTGCCAGCGAACCGGGACAGGGGGCGTCTGGCTACACCTTC. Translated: CASEPGQGASGYTF.

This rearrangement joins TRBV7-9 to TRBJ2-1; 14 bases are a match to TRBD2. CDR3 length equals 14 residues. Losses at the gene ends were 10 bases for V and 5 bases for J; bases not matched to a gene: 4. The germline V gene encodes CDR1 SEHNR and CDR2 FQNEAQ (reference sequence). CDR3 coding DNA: TGTGCCAACGGACTAGCGGGAGGAGACAATGAGCAGTTCTTC. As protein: CANGLAGGDNEQFF.

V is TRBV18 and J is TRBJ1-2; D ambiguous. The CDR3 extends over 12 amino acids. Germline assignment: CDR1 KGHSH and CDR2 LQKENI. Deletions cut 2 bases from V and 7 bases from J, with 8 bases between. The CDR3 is CASSPLGRGYTF. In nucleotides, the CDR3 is TGTGCCAGCTCACCATTGGGTCGTGGCTACACCTTC.

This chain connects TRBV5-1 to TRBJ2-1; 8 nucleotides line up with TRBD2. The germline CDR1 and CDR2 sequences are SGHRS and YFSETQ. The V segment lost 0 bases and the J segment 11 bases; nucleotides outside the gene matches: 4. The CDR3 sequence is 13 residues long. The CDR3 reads CASSLAGTRQQFF. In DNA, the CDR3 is TGCGCCAGCAGCTTGGCAGGGACTAGACAGCAGTTCTTC.

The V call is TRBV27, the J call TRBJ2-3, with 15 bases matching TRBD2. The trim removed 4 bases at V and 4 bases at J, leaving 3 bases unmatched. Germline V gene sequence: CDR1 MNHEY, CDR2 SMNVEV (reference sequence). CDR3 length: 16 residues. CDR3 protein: CASSWTSGRVADTQYF. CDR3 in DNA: TGTGCCAGCAGTTGGACTAGCGGGAGGGTGGCAGATACGCAGTATTTT.